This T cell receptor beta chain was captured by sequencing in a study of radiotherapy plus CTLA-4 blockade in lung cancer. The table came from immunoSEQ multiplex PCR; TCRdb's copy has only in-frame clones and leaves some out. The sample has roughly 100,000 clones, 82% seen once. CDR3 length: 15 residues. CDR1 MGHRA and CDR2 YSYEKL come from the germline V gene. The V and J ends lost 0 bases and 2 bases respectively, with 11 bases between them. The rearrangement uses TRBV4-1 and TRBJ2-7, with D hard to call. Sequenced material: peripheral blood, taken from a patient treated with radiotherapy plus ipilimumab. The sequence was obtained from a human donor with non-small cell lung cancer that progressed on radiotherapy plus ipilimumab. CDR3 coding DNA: TGCGCCAGCAGCCAAGATAGGCAGAGAACCTACGAGCAGTACTTC. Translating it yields CASSQDRQRTYEQYF.